These 30 T cell receptor beta chains were all obtained from the same sample, sequenced in a study of cytomegalovirus exposure and HLA in healthy donors. The table came from immunoSEQ multiplex PCR; TCRdb's copy has only in-frame clones and leaves some out. The table has roughly 100,000 clones, more than 85% seen once. Source material: PBMCs. All receptors come from a woman younger than 30 in good health and CMV-seropositive.

This clone was counted only a few times. This chain links TRBV5-1 with TRBJ1-2; D unclear. The CDR3 length is 12 residues. Trimming shortened V by 0 bases and J by 6 bases, and 6 bases separated the two germline ends. Germline V gene lookup returns CDR1 SGHRS and CDR2 YFSETQ. CDR3 sequence reads: CASSLARDGYTF. DNA for the CDR3: TGCGCCAGCAGCTTGGCGCGGGATGGCTACACCTTC.

The rearrangement joins TRBV6-1 to TRBJ1-2; 8 nucleotides match TRBD1. There are 12 residues in the CDR3. J gave up 8 bases and V 3 bases, and 2 bases lay outside the gene matches. The germline CDR1 and CDR2 sequences are MNHNS and SASEGT. CDR3 DNA: TGTGCCAGCAGTGAGGACAGGGTCGGCTACACCTTC. Protein sequence: CASSEDRVGYTF.

The J gene is TRBJ1-3, the V gene TRBV18, with D perhaps TRBD1 (5 bases). From germline, CDR1 is KGHSH and CDR2 LQKENI. Trimming shortened V by 6 bases and J by 2 bases, and 11 bases separated the two germline ends. CDR3 length: 14 amino acids. The CDR3 protein is CASSSSGTGNTIYF. Written as DNA, the CDR3 is TGTGCCAGCTCTTCCTCAGGGACTGGAAACACCATATATTTT.

The V call is TRBV28, the J call TRBJ2-2, with 9 positions matching TRBD1. CDR3 length: 15 residues. V lost 8 bases to trimming and J lost 5 bases; unmatched junction nucleotides: 9. CDR1 and CDR2 from the germline V gene are MDHEN and SYDVKM. The CDR3 sequence: CASGTGGSGTGELFF. DNA for the CDR3: TGTGCCAGCGGAACAGGGGGCTCGGGGACCGGGGAGCTGTTTTTT.

The chain has TRBV28 and TRBJ1-1, with unresolved D. Germline lookup yields CDR1 MDHEN and CDR2 SYDVKM. V dropped 7 bases and J dropped 2 bases, with 11 bases sitting between them. CDR3 length equals 13 residues. This chain's CDR3 is CASTLAVNTEAFF. The DNA of the CDR3 is TGTGCCAGCACCCTTGCAGTCAACACTGAAGCTTTCTTT.

The chain couples TRBV6-5 to TRBJ1-1; D is undetermined. Germline V gives CDR1 MNHEY, CDR2 SVGAGI. Trimming cost V 8 bases and J 0 bases, with 16 bases left between them. The CDR3 loop spans 15 amino acids. CDR3 in DNA: TGTGCCAGCTCAGCACGACCAACAGTGAACACTGAAGCTTTCTTT. It encodes CASSARPTVNTEAFF.

V gene TRBV10-3 combines with J gene TRBJ1-3; no clear D gene. The CDR3 length is 15 residues. Germline V gives CDR1 ENHRY, CDR2 SYGVKD. Trimming shortened V by 7 bases and J by 2 bases, and 15 bases separated the two germline ends. CDR3 amino acids: CAITPGEDPGNTIYF. Written as DNA, the CDR3 is TGTGCCATCACCCCCGGCGAGGATCCTGGAAACACCATATATTTT.

DNA of the CDR3: TGTGCCAGTATACAGGGTGTGTATGGCAATCAGCCCCAGCATTTT. This codes for CASIQGVYGNQPQHF. The chain is built from TRBV19 and TRBJ1-5; the D gene is possibly TRBD1 (6 bases). Between the trimmed V and J ends, which lost 7 bases and 2 bases, there was a span of 15 bases. Germline V gene lookup returns CDR1 LNHDA and CDR2 SQIVND (reference sequence). The CDR3 is made up of 15 amino acids.

V is TRBV2 and J is TRBJ2-7; 11 bases fit TRBD1. J gave up 9 bases and V 6 bases, and 7 bases lay outside the gene matches. This CDR3 spans 13 amino acids. The germline CDR1 and CDR2 sequences are SNHLY and FYNNEI. As DNA, the CDR3 is TGTGCCAGCAGCCGGGACAGGGGGGCCGCGCAGTACTTC. It yields the protein CASSRDRGAAQYF.

The V and J genes are TRBV18 and TRBJ2-3; D is possibly TRBD1 (5 bases). The CDR3 runs 17 residues. CDR1 and CDR2 from the germline V gene are KGHSH and LQKENI. Between the trimmed V and J ends, which lost 3 bases and 0 bases, there was a span of 16 bases. This CDR3 reads CASSPNVDSPSTDTQYF. CDR3 coding DNA: TGTGCCAGCTCACCGAACGTAGACAGTCCCAGCACAGATACGCAGTATTTT.

The chain joins TRBV7-6 to TRBJ1-5, with TRBD1 matching over 7 bases. Trimming took 1 base from V and 7 from J; bases not matched to a gene: 4. This CDR3 is 14 amino acids long. The germline CDR1 and CDR2 sequences are SGHVS and FNYEAQ. Written as DNA, the CDR3 is TGTGCCAGCAGCTTAGAACAGGGGAAACAGCCCCAGCATTTT. Protein: CASSLEQGKQPQHF.

This clone appeared once. The chain couples TRBV28 to TRBJ2-5; 8 positions match TRBD2. The CDR3 sequence is 15 residues long. V trimming: 8 bases; J trimming: 4 bases; junction bases outside the gene matches: 12. Germline V lookup: CDR1 MDHEN, CDR2 SYDVKM. CDR3 region: CASAAGGLEGETQYF. The CDR3 region has the DNA TGTGCCAGCGCGGCGGGGGGCTTGGAGGGAGAGACCCAGTACTTC.

V and J are TRBV6-1 and TRBJ1-2, with D maybe TRBD1 (5 bases). Germline V CDR1 and CDR2: MNHNS, SASEGT. The V and J ends lost 6 bases and 5 bases respectively, with 13 bases between them. CDR3 size: 13 residues. CDR3 DNA: TGTGCCAGCAGGGGGGGAACAGGATATGGCTACACCTTC. This encodes CASRGGTGYGYTF.

The V gene is TRBV19, the J gene TRBJ1-2, with a tentative D call TRBD1 (5 bases). Trimming left V 5 bases short and J 3 bases short, with 19 bases between. CDR3 length equals 16 residues. Germline lookup yields CDR1 LNHDA and CDR2 SQIVND (reference sequence). CDR3 in amino acids: CASSVLRGTQDYGYTF. The CDR3 DNA reads TGTGCCAGTAGTGTCCTCCGCGGGACCCAGGACTATGGCTACACCTTC.

The gene calls are TRBV19 and TRBJ2-7; 9 nucleotides agree with TRBD1. This CDR3 has 16 residues. CDR1 is LNHDA, CDR2 SQIVND, per germline (reference sequence). The J segment lost 1 base and the V segment lost 6 bases, leaving 10 bases of the junction unmatched. The CDR3 DNA reads TGTGCCAGTAGGACCCCGACGGACAGGGGATCCTACGAGCAGTACTTC. Translating it yields CASRTPTDRGSYEQYF.

V is TRBV28 and J is TRBJ2-1, with 9 positions matching TRBD2. V shed 5 bases and J 9 bases; nucleotides not matched to a gene: 8. The germline V gene encodes CDR1 MDHEN and CDR2 SYDVKM. The CDR3 has 14 residues. Here the CDR3 reads CASSGGGALSEQFF. The CDR3 DNA sequence: TGTGCCAGCAGTGGCGGGGGGGCCTTAAGTGAGCAGTTCTTC.

The chain links TRBV6-1 to TRBJ2-3, with 7 bases aligning to TRBD2. J was trimmed by 3 bases and V by 7 bases; bases with no gene match: 7. CDR1 is MNHNS, CDR2 SASEGT, per germline. CDR3 length equals 14 residues. CDR3: CASNPSGWTDTQYF. DNA of the CDR3: TGTGCCAGCAATCCTAGCGGTTGGACAGATACGCAGTATTTT.

The chain is built from TRBV19 and TRBJ1-5, with TRBD1 as a possible D gene (5 bases). From germline, CDR1 is LNHDA and CDR2 SQIVND (reference sequence). There are 14 residues in the CDR3. V lost 5 bases and J 2 bases, leaving 10 bases between the germline ends. CDR3 coding DNA: TGTGCCAGTAGTCCCGGGGGGGGCAATCAGCCCCAGCATTTT. It specifies CASSPGGGNQPQHF.

The chain carries TRBV18 and TRBJ1-2; TRBD1 might be the D (6 bases). Germline CDR1 reads KGHSH; CDR2 reads LQKENI. The CDR3 covers 14 residues. Between the trimmed V and J ends, which lost 2 bases and 5 bases, there was a span of 12 bases. In DNA, the CDR3 is TGTGCCAGCTCACCAAGGGGGGGCGATTATGGCTACACCTTC. Translating it yields CASSPRGGDYGYTF.

This chain uses TRBV6-5 with TRBJ2-7; 8 bases are shared with TRBD1. This CDR3 region has 14 residues. With V trimmed by 2 bases and J by 4 bases, 4 bases remained unmatched. Germline V gene data show CDR1 as MNHEY and CDR2 as SVGAGI. CDR3 sequence: CASSYGDRRYEQYF. The CDR3 DNA follows: TGTGCCAGCAGTTACGGGGACAGGAGGTACGAGCAGTACTTC.

V and J are TRBV19 and TRBJ2-2, with a possible D match to TRBD2 (5 bases). V lost 7 bases and J 3 bases, leaving 15 bases between the germline ends. Looked up from germline, CDR1 is LNHDA and CDR2 is SQIVND (reference sequence). CDR3 length: 15 amino acids. The CDR3 here is CASTPPEADTGELFF. The CDR3 coding sequence is TGTGCCAGTACCCCTCCAGAAGCGGACACCGGGGAGCTGTTTTTT. Full variable domain (outside the CDR3, taken from reference TRBV19 and TRBJ2-2): DGGITQSPKYLFRKEGQNVTLSCEQNLNHDAMYWYRQDPGQGLRLIYYSQIVNDFQKGDIAEGYSVSREKKESFPLTVTSAQKNPTAFYLCASTPPEADTGELFFGEGSRLTVL.

The chain has TRBV7-3 and TRBJ2-3, with 14 bases matching TRBD2. From germline, CDR1 is SGHTA and CDR2 FQGTGA. V lost 5 bases, J lost 6 bases, and 16 bases stayed unmatched. The CDR3 has 19 amino acids. This chain's CDR3 is CASSGILRGTSGRRDTQYF. CDR3 in DNA: TGTGCCAGCAGCGGGATACTACGTGGGACTAGCGGGAGACGTGATACGCAGTATTTT.

V usage is TRBV6-6 and J usage is TRBJ1-5, with D possibly TRBD1 on 6 matching bases. The CDR3 has 13 amino acids. CDR1 is MNHNY and CDR2 is SVGAGI in the germline V gene (reference sequence). With 6 bases removed from V and 7 bases from J, the gap between germline ends came to 13 bases. In DNA, the CDR3 is TGTGCCAGCAGCCGACAGGAGATCCAGCCCCAGCATTTT. This translates into CASSRQEIQPQHF.

This chain uses TRBV6-6 with TRBJ2-1, with 9 bases aligning to TRBD1. Germline CDR1 reads MNHNY; CDR2 reads SVGAGI (reference sequence). The CDR3 is made up of 12 amino acids. J lost 6 bases, V lost 9 bases, and 3 bases had no gene match. CDR3 sequence (DNA): TGTGCCAGTCGACAGGGGGGCAATGAGCAGTTCTTC. Its translation: CASRQGGNEQFF.

There are many counts of this clone. The V call is TRBV4-2, the J call TRBJ1-1, with D hard to call. V was shortened by 1 base and J by 7 bases, with 16 bases between the two germline ends. The CDR3 consists of 15 residues. The germline gives CDR1 LGHNA, CDR2 YNFKEQ. CDR3 protein: CASSQAAGSGSEAFF. The CDR3 region has the DNA TGTGCCAGCAGCCAAGCGGCAGGTTCAGGCAGTGAAGCTTTCTTT.

The J gene is TRBJ2-1, the V gene TRBV6-4, with D uncertain. Deletions cut 6 bases from V and 5 bases from J, with 11 bases between. Germline values: CDR1 MRHNA, CDR2 SNTAGT. The CDR3 is made up of 13 amino acids. CDR3 in amino acids: CASSRESNNEQFF. The CDR3 DNA sequence: TGTGCCAGCAGCCGCGAGAGTAACAATGAGCAGTTCTTC.

The rearrangement uses TRBV9 and TRBJ2-5; perhaps TRBD1 as D (6 bases). Germline lookup yields CDR1 SGDLS and CDR2 YYNGEE. This CDR3 has 15 residues. V gave up 4 bases and J gave up 3 bases, with 16 bases separating them. CDR3 nucleotide sequence: TGTGCCAGCAGCTCTTCAGGGGTCGCCGAAGAGACCCAGTACTTC. As protein: CASSSSGVAEETQYF.

This clone was picked up one time. The rearrangement links TRBV18 to TRBJ1-4; possible D gene TRBD1, 5 bases. V was shortened by 3 bases and J by 3 bases, with 17 bases between the two germline ends. Germline CDR1 and CDR2: KGHSH and LQKENI. The CDR3 is made up of 17 amino acids. This CDR3 reads CASSPTPGWRPNEKLFF. CDR3 nucleotide sequence: TGTGCCAGCTCACCTACACCAGGGTGGAGACCTAATGAAAAACTGTTTTTT.

This rearrangement joins TRBV27 to TRBJ2-2; the match to TRBD2 covers 15 bases. Germline loops: CDR1 MNHEY, CDR2 SMNVEV (reference sequence). Trimming at V came to 4 bases and at J to 6 bases, leaving 9 bases not matched to a gene. The CDR3 runs 18 residues. In DNA form, the CDR3 reads TGTGCCAGCAGTTCCCCTTCGGGACTAGCGGGAGGAGCCGGGGAGCTGTTTTTT. It encodes CASSSPSGLAGGAGELFF.

The V gene is TRBV5-1, the J gene TRBJ1-1; the match to TRBD1 covers 10 bases. Germline V gene sequence: CDR1 SGHRS, CDR2 YFSETQ. CDR3 length: 15 amino acids. J lost 7 bases, V lost 5 bases, and 11 bases had no gene match. Written as DNA, the CDR3 is TGCGCCAGCAGGGGGGACAGGGGTATCTTTGGTGAAGCTTTCTTT. Its protein is CASRGDRGIFGEAFF.